This T cell receptor beta chain was recovered during a study of blood T cells in healthy people across ages. General study findings and limits: Roughly linearly, TCR beta diversity per million T cells fell as age increased. Both higher diversity and more naive CD4+ cells marked long-lived donors when set against aged donors.

Samples each had at least 5 micrograms of total RNA extracted. V gave up 3 bases and J gave up 1 base, with 16 bases separating them. Germline CDR1 and CDR2: MDHEN and SYDVKM. The CDR3 is made up of 17 amino acids. As regards this clonotype: Its antigen is undetermined.

Primed by a sample-barcoded 5' primer and a J-beta primer mix, a second PCR proceeded for about 7 to 12 cycles. Samples each returned at least 3 million CDR3-containing paired-end reads. TCRdb called the 5' RACE reads again in MiXCR, with one record for every CDR3 protein. Of 2 million or so distinct CDR3 sequences listed, about 50% are singletons. The clonotype was recovered from a woman aged 40 to 50 in good health. Material for sequencing was blood. V is TRBV28 and J is TRBJ2-1; maybe TRBD2 (6 bases). CDR3 in DNA: TGTGCCAGCAGTTTTGCGCGGGGCCGGATATCCTACAATGAGCAGTTCTTC. Protein: CASSFARGRISYNEQFF.